The 2 T cell receptor beta chains listed next were all sequenced from one sample in a study of blood T cell repertoires in COVID-19. Using immunoSEQ multiplex PCR, the repertoire was profiled, and TCRdb retains in-frame clones only, with some absent. The sample consists of 65,000 to 75,000 clones, 81% of them appearing once. Sequenced input: peripheral blood. The origin of the receptors is a man at least 80 years old with acute or convalescent COVID-19.

This sequence joins TRBV4-1 and TRBJ2-7, with D perhaps TRBD2 (6 bases). Looked up from germline, CDR1 is MGHRA and CDR2 is YSYEKL. The CDR3 runs to 15 residues. V lost 3 bases and J 2 bases, leaving 14 bases between the germline ends. In DNA form, the CDR3 reads TGCGCCAGCAGCCAGGCCCCCGGGGGAGCCTACGAGCAGTACTTC. Translation: CASSQAPGGAYEQYF.

This clone has a handful of counts. The chain combines TRBV10-3 with TRBJ1-1, with D perhaps matching TRBD1 (6 bases). CDR1 and CDR2 from the germline V gene are ENHRY and SYGVKD. Trimming pared 7 bases from V and 2 bases from J, leaving 11 bases between. The CDR3 consists of 13 residues. This chain's CDR3 is CAIMGARNTEAFF. In DNA form, the CDR3 reads TGTGCCATCATGGGGGCACGAAACACTGAAGCTTTCTTT.